One sample yielded the 13 T cell receptor beta chains listed below, sequenced in a study of shared clonotypes between healthy human individuals. Only in-frame clones appear in the TCRdb table, and some are missing; sequencing was by immunoSEQ multiplex PCR. The sample shows approximately 620,000 clones, more than 95% of them seen only once. Sequenced input: naive CD4+ T cells sorted from blood. Described subset: CD45RA+ positively selected. The receptors here all came from a woman in her 30s in good health.

The DNA of the CDR3 is TGTGCCAGCAGTGCTGTGAGACAGGGTGAGGAGCAGTACTTC. It encodes CASSAVRQGEEQYF. The chain uses TRBV2 and TRBJ2-7; 7 nucleotides align to TRBD1. CDR3 length equals 14 residues. Germline CDR1 is SNHLY and CDR2 is FYNNEI. With 4 bases clipped from V and 7 bases from J, the junction kept 10 bases outside the gene matches.

The chain carries TRBV2 and TRBJ2-5, with D tentatively TRBD1 or TRBD2 (5 bases each). The CDR3 loop spans 14 amino acids. V was trimmed by 4 bases and J by 2 bases, leaving 11 bases between them. Germline V lookup: CDR1 SNHLY, CDR2 FYNNEI. The CDR3 DNA is TGTGCCAGCAGTGTCCAGGGCGGGCAAGAGACCCAGTACTTC. This gives the protein CASSVQGGQETQYF.

The CDR3: CASSYRRGSYEQYF. Here the CDR3 DNA reads TGTGCCAGCAGTTACCGCAGGGGTTCCTACGAGCAGTACTTC. The chain links TRBV6-5 to TRBJ2-7, with TRBD1 as a possible D gene (6 bases). The CDR3 loop spans 14 amino acids. CDR1 MNHEY and CDR2 SVGAGI come from the germline V gene. V lost 2 bases and J 1 base, leaving 9 bases between the germline ends.

The CDR3 protein is CASSLTGHSNQPQHF. DNA for the CDR3: TGTGCCAGCAGTTTAACAGGCCATAGCAATCAGCCCCAGCATTTT. The chain carries TRBV27 and TRBJ1-5; D is possibly TRBD1 (5 bases). This CDR3 spans 15 amino acids. Deletions cut 2 bases from V and 0 bases from J, with 8 bases between. The germline V gene encodes CDR1 MNHEY and CDR2 SMNVEV (reference sequence).

This chain uses TRBV18 with TRBJ1-2; 11 nucleotides agree with TRBD1. The CDR3 length is 16 residues. The ends lost 4 bases at V and 1 base at J; junction bases unmatched: 5. Germline lookup yields CDR1 KGHSH and CDR2 LQKENI. CDR3 bases: TGTGCCAGCTCACTACGGACAGGGGGCAATAACTATGGCTACACCTTC. Protein product: CASSLRTGGNNYGYTF.

The V call is TRBV28, the J call TRBJ1-2; D not resolved. The CDR3 covers 12 residues. The germline V gene has CDR1 MDHEN and CDR2 SYDVKM. Trimming took off 6 bases at V and 5 bases at J, with 10 bases between the two ends. The CDR3 DNA reads as TGTGCCAGCAGGAGCAGCGAATATGGCTACACCTTC. Encoded protein: CASRSSEYGYTF.

V and J are TRBV2 and TRBJ1-2; 8 bases agree with TRBD1. V shed 4 bases, J shed 5 bases, and the junction held 6 bases outside the gene matches. Germline V gene lookup returns CDR1 SNHLY and CDR2 FYNNEI. The CDR3 has 14 residues. CDR3 residues: CASSGQGALYGYTF. In DNA, the CDR3 is TGTGCCAGCAGTGGCCAGGGGGCGCTTTATGGCTACACCTTC.

The chain links TRBV5-1 to TRBJ2-6, with 9 bases that match TRBD1. Losses at the gene ends were 2 bases for V and 0 bases for J; bases not matched to a gene: 3. Germline V lookup: CDR1 SGHRS, CDR2 YFSETQ. The CDR3 loop spans 17 amino acids. The CDR3 here is CASSFGTGSSGANVLTF. In nucleotides, the CDR3 is TGCGCCAGCAGCTTCGGGACAGGGTCCTCTGGGGCCAACGTCCTGACTTTC.

The V gene is TRBV28, the J gene TRBJ2-7; D possibly corresponds to TRBD2 (5 bases). The germline CDR1 and CDR2 sequences are MDHEN and SYDVKM. The CDR3 spans 14 residues. V lost 2 bases and J lost 3, with 11 bases in between. The CDR3 is CASSLIRGSYEQYF. CDR3 DNA: TGTGCCAGCAGTTTAATCCGGGGAAGCTACGAGCAGTACTTC.

This sequence joins TRBV7-2 and TRBJ1-4, with D perhaps TRBD1 (5 bases). Trimming shortened V by 3 bases and J by 4 bases, and 12 bases separated the two germline ends. CDR3 length: 15 residues. From germline, CDR1 is SGHTA and CDR2 FQGNSA. CDR3 bases: TGTGCCAGCAGCTTTGAGGGGCTGGTTAATGAAAAACTGTTTTTT. It encodes CASSFEGLVNEKLFF.

The chain links TRBV5-1 to TRBJ2-3; no clear D. Trimming pared 0 bases from V and 2 bases from J, leaving 7 bases between. CDR1 SGHRS and CDR2 YFSETQ come from the germline V gene. This CDR3 is 14 amino acids long. The CDR3 DNA is TGCGCCAGCAGCTTGGACAGATCCACAGATACGCAGTATTTT. Its translation is CASSLDRSTDTQYF.

The V and J genes are TRBV5-6 and TRBJ2-2; the D is unclear. The germline CDR1 and CDR2 sequences are SGHDT and YYEEEE. The CDR3 runs 13 residues. The V end was cut by 4 bases, the J end by 1 base, with 5 bases between. The CDR3 loop is CASSPRNTGELFF. The CDR3 DNA follows: TGTGCCAGCAGCCCCCGGAACACCGGGGAGCTGTTTTTT.

Here the CDR3 DNA reads TGTGCCAGCAGTGCCGTTTTACAGACCTACGAGCAGTACTTC. It is translated as CASSAVLQTYEQYF. The chain couples TRBV6-1 to TRBJ2-7, with D hard to call. Trimming shortened V by 4 bases and J by 2 bases, and 12 bases separated the two germline ends. The CDR3 covers 14 residues. The germline V gene encodes CDR1 MNHNS and CDR2 SASEGT.